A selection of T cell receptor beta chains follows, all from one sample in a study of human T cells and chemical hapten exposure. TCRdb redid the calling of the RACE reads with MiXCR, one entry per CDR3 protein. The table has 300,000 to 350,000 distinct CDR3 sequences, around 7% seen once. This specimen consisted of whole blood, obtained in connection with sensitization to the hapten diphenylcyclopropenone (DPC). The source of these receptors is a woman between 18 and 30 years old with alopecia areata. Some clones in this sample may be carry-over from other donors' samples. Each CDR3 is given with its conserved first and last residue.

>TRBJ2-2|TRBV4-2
CASSQDPAGGPGELFF
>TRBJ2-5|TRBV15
CATSRDNSETQYF
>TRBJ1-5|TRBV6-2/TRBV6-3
CASRARQGFNQPQHF
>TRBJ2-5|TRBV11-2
CASSPVGGVQETQYF
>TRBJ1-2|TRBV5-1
CASSLGQESYGYTF
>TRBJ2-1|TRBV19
CASRSQGASYNEQFF
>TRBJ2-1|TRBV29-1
CSVERDRGNEQFF
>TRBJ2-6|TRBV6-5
CASSYSPGTGDYSGANVLTF
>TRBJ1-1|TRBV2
CASNLQGQNTEAFF
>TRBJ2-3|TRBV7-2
CASTQGGSTDTQYF
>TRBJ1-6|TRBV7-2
CASSLAGDLFSPLHF
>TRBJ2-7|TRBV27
CASSWTLSSYEQYF
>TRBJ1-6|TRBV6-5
CASRPGWDYNSPLHF
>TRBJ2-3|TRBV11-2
CASSGGEQPFTDTQYF
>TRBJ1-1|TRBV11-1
CASSLAQATEAFF
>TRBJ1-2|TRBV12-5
CASGFGQAYGYTF
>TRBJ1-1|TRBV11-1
CASNTGAYLNTEAFF
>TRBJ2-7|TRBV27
CASRPKTDWSRYEQYF
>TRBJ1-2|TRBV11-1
CASSFTRGQGYTF
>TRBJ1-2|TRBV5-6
CASSQGQTYGYTF
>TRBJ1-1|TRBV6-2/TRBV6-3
CASSREGRDTEAFF
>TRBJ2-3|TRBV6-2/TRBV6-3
CASSLATNTDTQYF
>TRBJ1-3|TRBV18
CASSPLGSGNTIYF
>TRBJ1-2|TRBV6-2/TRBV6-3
CASRLDGFAEGYTF
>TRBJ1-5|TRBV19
CALGGSNQPQHF
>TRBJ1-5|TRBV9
CANNGGQPQHF
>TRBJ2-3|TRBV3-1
CASSQDGDRSRTDTQYF
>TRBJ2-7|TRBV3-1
CASSQVHTHSYEQYF
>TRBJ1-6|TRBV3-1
CASSQDGWQYNSPLHF
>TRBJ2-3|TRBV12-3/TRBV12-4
CASRPEDRLSTDTQYF
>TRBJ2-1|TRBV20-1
CSAKRTGPGNEQFF
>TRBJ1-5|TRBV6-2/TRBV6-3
CASSYRGLSNQPQHF
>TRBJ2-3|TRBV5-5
CASSLVPGDTQYF
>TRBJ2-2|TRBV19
CASSIADSNTGELFF
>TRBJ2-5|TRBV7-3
CASSLGVGPLGETQYF
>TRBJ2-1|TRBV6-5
CASSYTGGPHNEQFF
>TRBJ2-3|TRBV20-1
CSARGRGATDTQYF